The rows below give T cell receptor beta chains drawn from one sample of a study of blood T cell repertoires in COVID-19. Generated by immunoSEQ multiplex PCR, the TCRdb table keeps only in-frame clones and is missing some. The table has some 190,000 clones, 70% to 90% seen once. Sample: peripheral blood. The receptors were sampled from a human donor in a cohort sampled during active COVID-19. CDR3s include the opening cysteine and the closing phenylalanine or tryptophan. A D gene is named only where the DNA matches it firmly. Expanded clones are given a class, and other clones once, few, many or no size at all.

TRBV11-3	TRBJ2-2	TRBD1	-	CASSPRTGEYTGELFF	TGTGCCAGCAGCCCCCGGACAGGGGAGTACACCGGGGAGCTGTTTTTT
TRBV6-5	TRBJ1-3	-	-	CASSYSGGENTIYF	TGTGCCAGCAGTTACTCCGGAGGGGAAAACACCATATATTTT
TRBV6-5	TRBJ1-2	-	once	CASSFDSLYGYTF	TGTGCCAGCAGTTTTGACAGCCTCTATGGCTACACCTTC
TRBV12-3/TRBV12-4	TRBJ1-6	TRBD1	once	CASGQGHNSPLHF	TGTGCCAGCGGACAGGGCCATAATTCACCCCTCCACTTT
TRBV6-5	TRBJ1-5	-	-	CASSYGGRGSNQPQHF	TGTGCCAGCAGTTACGGGGGGAGGGGTAGCAATCAGCCCCAGCATTTT
TRBV6-1	TRBJ1-2	-	-	CASSDGVYGYTF	TGTGCCAGCAGTGACGGAGTCTATGGCTACACCTTC
TRBV18	TRBJ2-6	TRBD2	-	CASSPHDWEGTGANVLTF	TGTGCCAGCTCACCCCATGATTGGGAGGGGACTGGGGCCAACGTCCTGACTTTC
TRBV2	TRBJ1-5	TRBD1	-	CASRGGTGGTQPQHF	TGTGCCAGCAGGGGCGGGACAGGGGGTACACAGCCCCAGCATTTT
TRBV7-2	TRBJ2-1	TRBD2	-	CASSYERGYNEQFF	TGTGCCAGCAGCTACGAGCGGGGCTACAATGAGCAGTTCTTC
TRBV3-1/TRBV3-2	TRBJ2-1	TRBD2	-	CASSLRASGRAGEQFF	TGTGCCAGCAGCCTCAGGGCTAGCGGGAGGGCGGGTGAGCAGTTCTTC
TRBV5-1	TRBJ2-3	TRBD2	-	CASSIRTSGGAGDTQYF	TGCGCCAGCAGCATCCGGACTAGCGGGGGGGCCGGGGATACGCAGTATTTT
TRBV4-3	TRBJ2-7	-	-	CASSQDTGTIPYEQYF	TGCGCCAGCAGCCAAGACACCGGGACAATTCCCTACGAGCAGTACTTC
TRBV18	TRBJ1-5	TRBD1	-	CASSRGQEQPQHF	TGTGCCAGCTCCCGAGGACAGGAACAGCCCCAGCATTTT
TRBV6-5	TRBJ2-7	TRBD1	-	CASRRDRGSYEQYF	TGTGCCAGCAGAAGAGACAGGGGATCTTACGAGCAGTACTTC
TRBV5-6	TRBJ2-3	-	once	CASSLGTVRTDTQYF	TGTGCCAGCAGCTTGGGGACAGTCCGCACAGATACGCAGTATTTT
TRBV28	TRBJ2-5	-	-	CASTSLGSGTQYF	TGTGCCAGCACGAGCCTTGGGTCAGGGACCCAGTACTTC
TRBV27	TRBJ2-7	TRBD1	-	CASSPSTGGVSYEQYF	TGTGCCAGCAGTCCAAGCACAGGGGGAGTGTCCTACGAGCAGTACTTC
TRBV5-1	TRBJ1-4	TRBD1	once	CASSLALTGDPTNEKLFF	TGCGCCAGCAGCTTGGCTCTTACAGGGGATCCAACTAATGAAAAACTGTTTTTT
TRBV5-4	TRBJ2-3	-	-	CASSPRWGVPDTQYF	TGTGCCAGCAGCCCTCGGTGGGGGGTCCCAGATACGCAGTATTTT
TRBV18	TRBJ1-2	TRBD1	-	CASSPFGQGEVSYTF	TGTGCCAGCTCACCTTTCGGACAGGGTGAGGTGAGCTACACCTTC
TRBV2	TRBJ2-3	TRBD1	-	CASSQDRLGDTQYF	TGTGCCAGCAGCCAGGACAGGTTGGGGGATACGCAGTATTTT
TRBV10-3	TRBJ1-2	-	few	CAISTSDVNYGYTF	TGTGCCATCAGCACATCCGATGTTAACTATGGCTACACCTTC
TRBV6-6	TRBJ2-7	TRBD1	-	CASSLTGSSYEQYF	TGTGCCAGCAGTTTGACAGGGAGCTCCTACGAGCAGTACTTC
TRBV5-4	TRBJ2-7	-	-	CASSLVGLREQYF	TGTGCCAGCAGCTTGGTGGGACTCCGAGAGCAGTACTTC
TRBV15	TRBJ2-1	-	once	CATKNVEVSYNEQFF	TGTGCCACCAAGAATGTCGAGGTTTCCTACAATGAGCAGTTCTTC
TRBV24-1	TRBJ2-7	-	-	CATRAGRRLGWGCLDGEEQYF	TGTGCCACCAGGGCGGGGCGGCGATTGGGATGGGGGTGTTTGGACGGAGAGGAGCAGTACTTC
TRBV19	TRBJ1-2	-	once	CASSNDHQGYGYTF	TGTGCCAGTAGTAATGACCATCAGGGGTATGGCTACACCTTC
TRBV5-6	TRBJ2-7	-	-	CASSPTVLYEQYF	TGTGCCAGCAGCCCGACAGTCCTCTACGAGCAGTACTTC
TRBV3-1/TRBV3-2	TRBJ1-6	TRBD1	-	CASSWDRRHNSPLHF	TGTGCCAGCAGCTGGGACAGGCGCCACAATTCACCCCTCCACTTT
TRBV6-6	TRBJ2-5	-	-	CASSYGQKETQYF	TGTGCCAGCAGTTACGGACAGAAAGAGACCCAGTACTTC
TRBV3-1/TRBV3-2	TRBJ2-1	-	-	CASSQELAVYNEQFF	TGTGCCAGCAGCCAAGAACTAGCAGTTTACAATGAGCAGTTCTTC
TRBV7-7	TRBJ2-5	-	-	CASSPLGETQYF	TGTGCTAGCAGCCCACTGGGCGAGACCCAGTACTTC
TRBV6-6	TRBJ2-7	-	-	CASSQTGTSSYEQYF	TGTGCCAGCAGTCAAACAGGGACCTCATCCTACGAGCAGTACTTC
TRBV4-2	TRBJ2-5	-	-	CASSPEKRFGETQYF	TGTGCCAGCAGCCCAGAGAAGCGGTTTGGGGAGACCCAGTACTTC
TRBV18	TRBJ2-6	TRBD1	-	CASSPQQGATGANVLTF	TGTGCCAGCTCACCTCAGCAGGGGGCTACTGGGGCCAACGTCCTGACTTTC
TRBV7-2	TRBJ1-3	-	-	CASSPLGQGNTIYF	TGTGCCAGCAGCCCGCTCGGACAGGGAAACACCATATATTTT
TRBV25-1	TRBJ2-1	-	-	CASSESNNEQFF	TGTGCCAGCAGTGAGTCTAACAATGAGCAGTTCTTC
TRBV13	TRBJ2-7	-	once	CASSLAGQGGGSYEQYF	TGTGCCAGCAGCTTAGCGGGACAGGGCGGGGGGTCCTACGAGCAGTACTTC
TRBV19	TRBJ1-5	TRBD1	once	CASSITGGGNQPQHF	TGTGCCAGTAGTATTACAGGGGGGGGAAATCAGCCCCAGCATTTT
TRBV7-9	TRBJ2-7	-	-	CASSRGEYEQYF	TGTGCCAGCAGCCGGGGAGAGTACGAGCAGTACTTC
TRBV11-2	TRBJ1-6	-	-	CASSLGLENSPLHF	TGTGCCAGCAGCTTAGGACTGGAGAATTCACCCCTCCACTTT
TRBV9	TRBJ2-3	TRBD2	once	CASSTSGGYTDTQYF	TGTGCCAGCAGCACCAGCGGGGGGTACACAGATACGCAGTATTTT
TRBV29-1	TRBJ2-3	-	-	CSVGSRVQQYF	TGCAGCGTTGGTTCTAGAGTACAGCAGTATTTT
TRBV19	TRBJ1-5	-	-	CASSIGAGVIGNQPQHF	TGTGCCAGTAGTATAGGGGCAGGGGTTATCGGCAATCAGCCCCAGCATTTT
TRBV19	TRBJ2-3	TRBD2	once	CASKAGGTSTDTQYF	TGTGCCAGTAAGGCGGGGGGCACCAGCACAGATACGCAGTATTTT
TRBV6-1	TRBJ1-1	TRBD1	-	CASSDAGTGVTEAFF	TGTGCCAGCAGTGACGCAGGGACAGGGGTGACTGAAGCTTTCTTT
TRBV19	TRBJ2-1	TRBD1	-	CASSIAGQGNNEQFF	TGTGCCAGTAGTATCGCGGGACAGGGGAACAATGAGCAGTTCTTC
TRBV28	TRBJ1-5	TRBD1	-	CASSEGQYPQHF	TGTGCCAGCAGTGAGGGACAGTACCCCCAGCATTTT
TRBV6-5	TRBJ1-1	-	-	CASRAGGLNTEAFF	TGTGCCAGCAGGGCGGGAGGGCTGAACACTGAAGCTTTCTTT
TRBV10-3	TRBJ1-4	TRBD1	-	CAISDLSSGQGEKLFF	TGTGCCATCAGTGACCTCTCTTCCGGACAGGGCGAAAAACTGTTTTTT
TRBV7-9	TRBJ2-1	TRBD2	-	CASSPKTSGGAGEQFF	TGTGCCAGCAGCCCTAAGACTAGCGGGGGGGCCGGTGAGCAGTTCTTC